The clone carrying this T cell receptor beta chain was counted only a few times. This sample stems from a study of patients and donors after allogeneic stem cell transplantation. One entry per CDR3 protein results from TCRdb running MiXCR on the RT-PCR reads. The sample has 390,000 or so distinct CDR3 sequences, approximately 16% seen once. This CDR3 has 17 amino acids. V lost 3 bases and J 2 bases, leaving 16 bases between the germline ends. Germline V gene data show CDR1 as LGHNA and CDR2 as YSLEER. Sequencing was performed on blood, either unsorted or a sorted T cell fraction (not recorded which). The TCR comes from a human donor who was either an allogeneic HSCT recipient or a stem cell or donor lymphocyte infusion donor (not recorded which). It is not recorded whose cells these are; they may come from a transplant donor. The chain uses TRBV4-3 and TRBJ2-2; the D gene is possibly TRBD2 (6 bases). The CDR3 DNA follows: TGCGCCAGCAGCCACAACCGGGACTCCCCCAACACCGGGGAGCTGTTTTTT. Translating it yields CASSHNRDSPNTGELFF.